This TCR beta chain was sequenced during a study of T cell changes during pregnancy in multiple sclerosis. The data were produced by immunoSEQ multiplex PCR, yet TCRdb's version contains in-frame clones alone and is incomplete. The sample includes about 92,000 clones, just under 95% seen only once; the top ten take 3.5% to 4.5%. Looked up from germline, CDR1 is SGDLS and CDR2 is YYNGEE. With 4 bases clipped from V and 6 bases from J, the junction kept 3 bases outside the gene matches. CDR3 length: 14 residues. Sequenced material: peripheral blood, taken in the first trimester of pregnancy. The genes are TRBV9 and TRBJ1-6; 8 bases agree with TRBD1. The TCR sequence derives from a female donor with multiple sclerosis, enrolled in a pregnancy study. This chain's CDR3 is CASSTDRGNSPLHF. CDR3 in DNA: TGTGCCAGCAGCACCGACAGGGGTAATTCACCCCTCCACTTT.